Sequencing of this TCR beta chain was carried out in a study of cytomegalovirus exposure and HLA in healthy donors. Study outcomes and limitations: Cytomegalovirus-associated TCR beta chains were listed, numbering under 200.

It was the approximately 110-subject validation cohort, separate from the approximately 690-subject first cohort, to which the donors belonged. On this clone: Its specificity is unknown.

V trimming: 1 base; J trimming: 1 base; junction bases outside the gene matches: 7. The germline gives CDR1 SGHDT, CDR2 YYEEEE. The length of the CDR3 is 16 residues. Generated by immunoSEQ multiplex PCR, the TCRdb table keeps only in-frame clones and is missing some. The sample carries more than 95,000 clones, 86% recorded once. The rearrangement links TRBV5-6 to TRBJ1-1; 7 bases agree with TRBD1. The sequence came from a young woman in good health and CMV-seropositive. The sample taken for sequencing was PBMCs. The CDR3 protein is CASSLSLDRKNTEAFF. CDR3 in DNA: TGTGCCAGCAGCTTGTCATTGGACAGGAAGAACACTGAAGCTTTCTTT.